A selection of T cell receptor beta chains follows, all from one sample in a study of control samples from healthy donors and cancer patients. The assay was immunoSEQ multiplex PCR, and TCRdb's table has in-frame clones only and misses some. The data contain about 55,000 clones, 70% to 90% of them singletons. Material for sequencing was blood. The receptors come from a man between 50 and 59 years old in good health. The CDR3 runs from the conserved cysteine through the conserved F or W. Fields, in order: J gene, D gene, V gene, clone size, CDR3 DNA, CDR3 protein. A D gene is named only where the DNA matches it firmly. Expanded clones are given a class, and other clones once, few, many or no size at all.

J gene: TRBJ2-2; D gene: -; V gene: TRBV11-1; clone size: -; CDR3 DNA: TGTGCCAGCAGGCCGGGACAGAACACCGGGGAGCTGTTTTTT; CDR3 protein: CASRPGQNTGELFF
J gene: TRBJ1-5; D gene: TRBD1; V gene: TRBV28; clone size: few; CDR3 DNA: TGTGCCAGCAGTCAGCAGGGGGGTAGCAATCAGCCCCAGCATTTT; CDR3 protein: CASSQQGGSNQPQHF
J gene: TRBJ2-3; D gene: -; V gene: TRBV19; clone size: -; CDR3 DNA: TGTGCCAGTAGGGCGGGCACCACAGATACGCAGTATTTT; CDR3 protein: CASRAGTTDTQYF
J gene: TRBJ2-5; D gene: -; V gene: TRBV7-3; clone size: -; CDR3 DNA: TGTGCCAGCAGCTCCAGGAGCCAAGAGACCCAGTACTTC; CDR3 protein: CASSSRSQETQYF
J gene: TRBJ2-7; D gene: -; V gene: TRBV9; clone size: -; CDR3 DNA: TGTGCCAGCAGCGTAGGAACTAGCTCAGGCGAGCAGTACTTC; CDR3 protein: CASSVGTSSGEQYF
J gene: TRBJ2-3; D gene: -; V gene: TRBV5-1; clone size: once; CDR3 DNA: TGCGCCAGCAGCTTGGCCACGGGCCTCGCAGATACGCAGTATTTT; CDR3 protein: CASSLATGLADTQYF
J gene: TRBJ2-3; D gene: -; V gene: TRBV21-1; clone size: once; CDR3 DNA: TGTGCCAGCAGCAACGAGAGCACAGATACGCAGTATTTT; CDR3 protein: CASSNESTDTQYF
J gene: TRBJ1-2; D gene: -; V gene: TRBV12-3/TRBV12-4; clone size: -; CDR3 DNA: TGTGCCAGCAGTTTTACGGGGAGCTATGGCTACACCTTC; CDR3 protein: CASSFTGSYGYTF
J gene: TRBJ1-1; D gene: -; V gene: TRBV14; clone size: -; CDR3 DNA: TGTGCCAGCAGCCCGACGGTGAACACTGAAGCTTTCTTT; CDR3 protein: CASSPTVNTEAFF
J gene: TRBJ2-7; D gene: TRBD2; V gene: TRBV4-2; clone size: -; CDR3 DNA: TGTGCCAGCAGCCCAAGCCCTAGCGGTCCCTACGAGCAGTACTTC; CDR3 protein: CASSPSPSGPYEQYF
J gene: TRBJ1-2; D gene: -; V gene: TRBV19; clone size: -; CDR3 DNA: TGTGCCAGTAGTATACAGAACTACTATGGCTACACCTTC; CDR3 protein: CASSIQNYYGYTF
J gene: TRBJ1-1; D gene: -; V gene: TRBV19; clone size: -; CDR3 DNA: TGTGCCAGTAGTCGGGGGCACACTGAAGCTTTCTTT; CDR3 protein: CASSRGHTEAFF
J gene: TRBJ2-2; D gene: TRBD2; V gene: TRBV9; clone size: -; CDR3 DNA: TGTGCCAGCAGCGAGACCGGGACTAGCGGTACCGGGGAGCTGTTTTTT; CDR3 protein: CASSETGTSGTGELFF
J gene: TRBJ1-6; D gene: TRBD1; V gene: TRBV28; clone size: -; CDR3 DNA: TGTGCCAGCAGTTCTCCGGGACAGGGTTACTCCTATAATTCACCCCTCCACTTT; CDR3 protein: CASSSPGQGYSYNSPLHF
J gene: TRBJ1-3; D gene: -; V gene: TRBV18; clone size: few; CDR3 DNA: TGTGCCAGCTCACCGGACAGCTCATTTGGAAACACCATATATTTT; CDR3 protein: CASSPDSSFGNTIYF
J gene: TRBJ2-7; D gene: -; V gene: TRBV7-9; clone size: -; CDR3 DNA: TGTGCCAGCAGCTTAACCCAGATTTACGAGCAGTACTTC; CDR3 protein: CASSLTQIYEQYF
J gene: TRBJ2-1; D gene: TRBD1; V gene: TRBV11-2; clone size: once; CDR3 DNA: TGTGCCAGCAGCTTAGGGACAGGGGGAGGATTGAATGAGCAGTTCTTC; CDR3 protein: CASSLGTGGGLNEQFF
J gene: TRBJ2-3; D gene: TRBD2; V gene: TRBV5-1; clone size: -; CDR3 DNA: TGCGCCAGCAGCTTCCCGACTAGCGGGAGTGCAGATACGCAGTATTTT; CDR3 protein: CASSFPTSGSADTQYF
J gene: TRBJ2-7; D gene: -; V gene: TRBV2; clone size: -; CDR3 DNA: TGTGCCAGCAGTGAGGCGGTCCCCTACGAGCAGTACTTC; CDR3 protein: CASSEAVPYEQYF
J gene: TRBJ2-7; D gene: -; V gene: TRBV6-2/TRBV6-3; clone size: -; CDR3 DNA: TGTGCCAGCAGTGCCTGGGGCGGCTCTACCGTCGAGCAGTACTTC; CDR3 protein: CASSAWGGSTVEQYF
J gene: TRBJ2-1; D gene: TRBD2; V gene: TRBV10-3; clone size: once; CDR3 DNA: TGTGCCATCAGTGAGTCCAAGGGTCTTGGACTAGCGGGACTTGAGCAGTTCTTC; CDR3 protein: CAISESKGLGLAGLEQFF
J gene: TRBJ2-1; D gene: -; V gene: TRBV28; clone size: -; CDR3 DNA: TGTGCCAGCTCCCCAACCGCAGGGGCTAATTACAATGAGCAGTTCTTC; CDR3 protein: CASSPTAGANYNEQFF
J gene: TRBJ1-1; D gene: TRBD1; V gene: TRBV28; clone size: -; CDR3 DNA: TGTGCCAGCAGTTTGGACAGGGTGGTAGCTTTCTTT; CDR3 protein: CASSLDRVVAFF
J gene: TRBJ1-3; D gene: -; V gene: TRBV4-3; clone size: -; CDR3 DNA: TGCGCCAGCAGCCAAGACCCTCATATCTCTGGAAACACCATATATTTT; CDR3 protein: CASSQDPHISGNTIYF
J gene: TRBJ2-1; D gene: TRBD2; V gene: TRBV7-9; clone size: -; CDR3 DNA: TGTGCCAGCAGCTTATCAGCGGGAGTAGGGTTCGATGAGCAGTTCTTC; CDR3 protein: CASSLSAGVGFDEQFF
J gene: TRBJ2-5; D gene: TRBD2; V gene: TRBV19; clone size: once; CDR3 DNA: TGTGCCAGTAGTATTTCCGGACTAGCGGGAGTAGGGAGCCAAGAGACCCAGTACTTC; CDR3 protein: CASSISGLAGVGSQETQYF
J gene: TRBJ2-1; D gene: TRBD2; V gene: TRBV28; clone size: once; CDR3 DNA: TGTGCCAGCAGTCTCCTCTCACTAGCGTACAATGAGCAGTTCTTC; CDR3 protein: CASSLLSLAYNEQFF
J gene: TRBJ2-1; D gene: -; V gene: TRBV5-6; clone size: -; CDR3 DNA: TGTGCCAGCAGCTTAGTGGGGTTTGAGCAGTTCTTC; CDR3 protein: CASSLVGFEQFF
J gene: TRBJ2-1; D gene: TRBD2; V gene: TRBV5-6; clone size: -; CDR3 DNA: TGTGCCAGCAGCCTCTCAGCGGGAGGGCCGAGGGAGCAGTTCTTC; CDR3 protein: CASSLSAGGPREQFF
J gene: TRBJ1-5; D gene: -; V gene: TRBV6-1; clone size: -; CDR3 DNA: TGTGCCAGCAGTGAATTCGGGACCATTAGCAATCAGCCCCAGCATTTT; CDR3 protein: CASSEFGTISNQPQHF
J gene: TRBJ2-7; D gene: -; V gene: TRBV28; clone size: -; CDR3 DNA: TGTGCCAGCAGTTTTCCCGGGTTCGAGCAGTACTTC; CDR3 protein: CASSFPGFEQYF
J gene: TRBJ1-2; D gene: -; V gene: TRBV4-2; clone size: -; CDR3 DNA: TGTGCCAGCAGCCAAGATAGGGGGGCGGTTAGCTATGGCTACACCTTC; CDR3 protein: CASSQDRGAVSYGYTF
J gene: TRBJ2-4; D gene: -; V gene: TRBV6-5; clone size: -; CDR3 DNA: TGTGCCTCTTCGGTGATGGCTAGCACCAAAAACATTCAGTACTTC; CDR3 protein: CASSVMASTKNIQYF
J gene: TRBJ2-1; D gene: -; V gene: TRBV12-2; clone size: -; CDR3 DNA: TGTGCAAGTCGCTCCAGGCGGCGGGAGGCTCATCAACCCAGCTCCTACAATGAGCAGTTCTTC; CDR3 protein: CASRSRRREAHQPSSYNEQFF
J gene: TRBJ2-7; D gene: TRBD2; V gene: TRBV6-2/TRBV6-3; clone size: -; CDR3 DNA: TGTGCCAGCAGTTTTTTAGCGGGAGGGAACGACGAGCAGTACTTC; CDR3 protein: CASSFLAGGNDEQYF
J gene: TRBJ2-6; D gene: TRBD1; V gene: TRBV6-2/TRBV6-3; clone size: -; CDR3 DNA: TGTGCCAGCAGCCGAGAGACAGGGGTGAAAGCCGGGGCCAACGTCCTGACTTTC; CDR3 protein: CASSRETGVKAGANVLTF
J gene: TRBJ1-2; D gene: -; V gene: TRBV19; clone size: -; CDR3 DNA: TGTGCCAGTAGTATAGATACGTGGCGTGGCTACACCTTC; CDR3 protein: CASSIDTWRGYTF
J gene: TRBJ2-5; D gene: TRBD2; V gene: TRBV28; clone size: once; CDR3 DNA: TGTGCCAGCAGTACCGGGACTATAAAGGAGACCCAGTACTTC; CDR3 protein: CASSTGTIKETQYF
J gene: TRBJ2-6; D gene: -; V gene: TRBV18; clone size: -; CDR3 DNA: TGTGCCAGCTCACCACCATTCGGTCTTGGTGCTGGGGCCAACGTCCTGACTTTC; CDR3 protein: CASSPPFGLGAGANVLTF
J gene: TRBJ2-3; D gene: TRBD2; V gene: TRBV6-5; clone size: -; CDR3 DNA: TGTGCCAGCAGTTACTCGAGAGGGCGGGGGGCAGATACGCAGTATTTT; CDR3 protein: CASSYSRGRGADTQYF
J gene: TRBJ2-1; D gene: TRBD2; V gene: TRBV5-6; clone size: -; CDR3 DNA: TGTGCCAGCAGCTTATTGGCGGGAGCCCGGTCTTTTAACAATGAGCAGTTCTTC; CDR3 protein: CASSLLAGARSFNNEQFF
J gene: TRBJ2-1; D gene: TRBD2; V gene: TRBV10-3; clone size: once; CDR3 DNA: TGTGCCACCCAGTGGTCTGCGGGAGAAGGGGATGAGCAGTTCTTC; CDR3 protein: CATQWSAGEGDEQFF
J gene: TRBJ2-3; D gene: -; V gene: TRBV27; clone size: -; CDR3 DNA: TGTGCCAGCAGTCCCTTCGGACCTAGCACAGATACGCAGTATTTT; CDR3 protein: CASSPFGPSTDTQYF
J gene: TRBJ1-2; D gene: -; V gene: TRBV19; clone size: -; CDR3 DNA: TGTGCCAGTGGGTTCTTATCTAACTATGGCTACACCTTC; CDR3 protein: CASGFLSNYGYTF
J gene: TRBJ1-1; D gene: -; V gene: TRBV6-5; clone size: -; CDR3 DNA: TGTGCCAGCAGAACAGTGAACACTGAAGCTTTCTTT; CDR3 protein: CASRTVNTEAFF